Presented here are 28 T cell receptor beta chains from one specimen sequenced in a study of blood T cell repertoires in COVID-19. Repertoires were generated with immunoSEQ multiplex PCR, while TCRdb's copy carries only in-frame clones and drops some. The data show some 85,000 clones, about 83% seen once. The specimen sequenced was peripheral blood. These receptors originate from a man in his 70s with COVID-19, enrolled during active disease.

The J gene is TRBJ2-5, the V gene TRBV11-3, with 9 bases identical to TRBD2. The junction had 5 bases not matched to a gene; V was cut back by 1 base and J by 2 bases. The germline CDR1 and CDR2 sequences are SGHNT and YENEEA. This CDR3 is built from 16 residues. This CDR3 reads CASSLVGLAGQETQYF. The CDR3 DNA reads as TGTGCCAGCAGCTTAGTGGGTCTAGCGGGGCAAGAGACCCAGTACTTC.

The rearrangement joins TRBV7-6 to TRBJ1-2; tentatively, D is TRBD1 (6 bases). The CDR3 runs to 13 residues. Germline V gene sequence: CDR1 SGHVS, CDR2 FNYEAQ. The ends were cut back, 5 bases at V and 6 bases at J, with 13 bases in the middle. The CDR3 DNA follows: TGTGCCAGCAGCGACCCGGACAGAGATGGCTACACCTTC. Protein sequence: CASSDPDRDGYTF.

This clone came up once. The CDR3, as DNA: TGTGCCAGCAGCCCAATAAGGAGAGATCCTGAAGCTTTCTTT. Amino acid sequence: CASSPIRRDPEAFF. The chain carries TRBV28 and TRBJ1-1; no reliable D call. This CDR3 is built from 14 residues. Germline assignment: CDR1 MDHEN and CDR2 SYDVKM. V lost 6 bases to trimming and J lost 6 bases, with 17 bases between them.

The chain couples TRBV15 to TRBJ1-5, with a tentative D call TRBD1 (5 bases). The V gene lost 1 base and the J gene lost 2 bases, with 12 bases spanning the gap. From germline, CDR1 is LNHNV and CDR2 YYDKDF (reference sequence). This CDR3 is built from 16 residues. CDR3 coding DNA: TGTGCCACCAGCAGAGCGGGAGGGGCTGGCAATCAGCCCCAGCATTTT. It is translated as CATSRAGGAGNQPQHF.

The chain is built from TRBV7-9 and TRBJ2-3; unclear D gene. In germline, CDR1 is SEHNR, CDR2 FQNEAQ (reference sequence). V lost 5 bases and J 2 bases, leaving 14 bases between the germline ends. CDR3 length: 15 residues. The CDR3 DNA reads TGTGCCAGCAGCCCGGCTAGGTCAATCACAGATACGCAGTATTTT. It specifies CASSPARSITDTQYF.

This clone was observed a handful of times. The genes are TRBV6-2 or TRBV6-3 and TRBJ2-3, with a tentative D call TRBD2 (5 bases). The V gene lost 4 bases and the J gene lost 6 bases, with 14 bases spanning the gap. CDR3 length: 14 residues. The germline gives CDR1 MNHEY, CDR2 SVGEGT. In DNA form, the CDR3 reads TGTGCCAGCAGTTTTATGAGGGAGTACGATACGCAGTATTTT. Translation: CASSFMREYDTQYF.

This clone is classed as medium-sized. The gene calls are TRBV3-1 (or the pseudogene TRBV3-2) and TRBJ2-2; TRBD1 matches at 8 bases. This CDR3 comprises 16 residues. From germline, CDR1 is LGHDT and CDR2 YNNKEL (reference sequence). The J segment lost 1 base and the V segment lost 4 bases, leaving 5 bases of the junction unmatched. The DNA for the CDR3 is TGTGCCAGCAGCCCCCACGGACAGGGGAACACCGGGGAGCTGTTTTTT. It specifies CASSPHGQGNTGELFF.

The genes are TRBV5-8 and TRBJ2-5, with 7 bases identical to TRBD1. This CDR3 is built from 16 residues. After removal of 4 bases from V and 5 bases from J, the junction contained 14 bases not matched to a gene. The germline CDR1 and CDR2 sequences are SGHTS and YDEGEE. The CDR3 DNA follows: TGTGCCAGCAGCCCGGGCCGGACAGGACCCGGGGAGACCCAGTACTTC. Translated, it gives CASSPGRTGPGETQYF.

The CDR3 nucleotides read TGTGCCAGCAGCCAAAGGGTAGCGGGGCCCTTCAATGAGCAGTTCTTC. Its translation: CASSQRVAGPFNEQFF. The rearrangement uses TRBV5-4 and TRBJ2-1; 8 nucleotides align to TRBD2. Germline V gene lookup returns CDR1 SGHNT and CDR2 YYREEE (reference sequence). This CDR3 spans 16 amino acids. After removal of 4 bases from V and 6 bases from J, the junction contained 12 bases not matched to a gene.

The rearrangement uses TRBV19 and TRBJ1-5; 7 positions agree with TRBD1. Trimming cost V 4 bases and J 4 bases; bases outside gene matches: 10. Looked up from germline, CDR1 is LNHDA and CDR2 is SQIVND (reference sequence). The CDR3 loop spans 16 amino acids. CDR3 sequence (DNA): TGTGCCAGTAGTACCGGAGCCGGGACAGCTAATCAGCCCCAGCATTTT. It yields the protein CASSTGAGTANQPQHF.

CDR3 DNA sequence: TGTGCCAGTAGTAAGCAGGGAGAGACCCAGTACTTC. Amino acids: CASSKQGETQYF. V gene TRBV19 combines with J gene TRBJ2-5; D possibly corresponds to TRBD1 (5 bases). Germline V gene lookup returns CDR1 LNHDA and CDR2 SQIVND (reference sequence). V lost 4 bases and J lost 4, with 7 bases in between. The CDR3 length is 12 residues.

The chain uses TRBV12-5 and TRBJ1-2, with D perhaps TRBD1 (6 bases). Germline V lookup: CDR1 LGHNT, CDR2 FRNRAP. This CDR3 has 13 residues. The germline V and J ends were trimmed by 6 bases and 4 bases, with 12 bases remaining between them. This CDR3 reads CASGSDSSYGYTF. The CDR3 DNA reads as TGTGCTAGTGGGTCGGACAGCAGCTATGGCTACACCTTC. Variable domain in full (rest from reference TRBV12-5 and TRBJ1-2): DARVTQTPRHKVTEMGQEVTMRCQPILGHNTVFWYRQTMMQGLELLAYFRNRAPLDDSGMPKDRFSAEMPDATLATLKIQPSEPRDSAVYFCASGSDSSYGYTFGSGTRLTVV.

The chain uses TRBV27 and TRBJ2-1, with TRBD2 matching 12 bases. Losses at the gene ends were 5 bases for V and 2 bases for J; bases not matched to a gene: 19. In germline, CDR1 is MNHEY, CDR2 SMNVEV (reference sequence). There are 21 residues in the CDR3. This chain's CDR3 is CASSHHRFELAGGPAYNEQFF. The CDR3 nucleotides read TGTGCCAGCAGTCATCACCGATTTGAACTAGCGGGAGGTCCGGCCTACAATGAGCAGTTCTTC.

The V and J genes are TRBV20-1 and TRBJ2-3; a weak D match, TRBD2 (6 bases). This CDR3 has 11 residues. Germline V CDR1 and CDR2: DFQATT, SNEGSKA (reference sequence). V gave up 7 bases and J gave up 10 bases, with 15 bases separating them. The CDR3 nucleotides read TGCAGTGTTAAACCGGGGGACGCGCAGTATTTT. This gives the protein CSVKPGDAQYF.

To note about this clone: One end of the junction fails to match germline, which may point to a read error. The CDR3 DNA reads TGCAGTGCTAGAATCTTCGGGATCGGCTTCTTC. Translation gives CSARIFGIGFF. This chain connects TRBV20-1 to TRBJ1-2, with unresolved D. CDR1 and CDR2 (germline): DFQATT, SNEGSKA (reference sequence). The CDR3 covers 11 residues.

The V and J genes are TRBV7-8 and TRBJ2-1, with a tentative D call TRBD1 (6 bases). The germline V and J ends were trimmed by 1 base and 4 bases, with 8 bases remaining between them. CDR1 is SGHVS and CDR2 is FQNEAQ in the germline V gene. The CDR3 totals 14 residues. Here the CDR3 DNA reads TGTGCCAGCAGCTTAGGGGGGCCATACAATGAGCAGTTCTTC. Translation: CASSLGGPYNEQFF.

The chain has TRBV9 and TRBJ1-1; D is ambiguous. The germline gives CDR1 SGDLS, CDR2 YYNGEE. The length of the CDR3 is 14 residues. V dropped 3 bases and J dropped 1 base, with 10 bases sitting between them. CDR3: CASSARGANTEAFF. The CDR3 DNA is TGTGCCAGCAGCGCTCGAGGTGCGAACACTGAAGCTTTCTTT.

The CDR3, as DNA: TGCGCCAGCAGCTTCTTACTAGCGGGTGTCACCGGGGAGCTGTTTTTT. Amino acid sequence: CASSFLLAGVTGELFF. The V gene is TRBV5-1, the J gene TRBJ2-2; 9 nucleotides align to TRBD2. Germline V CDR1 and CDR2: SGHRS, YFSETQ. With V trimmed by 2 bases and J by 4 bases, 6 bases remained unmatched. This CDR3 contains 16 residues.

The rearrangement uses TRBV6-5 and TRBJ2-7, with 7 positions matching TRBD2. Germline loops: CDR1 MNHEY, CDR2 SVGAGI. CDR3 length equals 15 residues. V gave up 6 bases and J gave up 2 bases; unmatched junction bases: 10. This CDR3 reads CASRPASGEAYEQYF. CDR3 nucleotides: TGTGCCAGCAGGCCAGCTAGCGGTGAAGCCTACGAGCAGTACTTC.

The CDR3 reads CASSLPPELGQETQYF. The CDR3 DNA is TGTGCCAGCAGTTTACCTCCTGAACTTGGCCAAGAGACCCAGTACTTC. The chain combines TRBV28 with TRBJ2-5; D not resolved. The CDR3 length is 16 residues. Trimming cost V 2 bases and J 1 base, with 14 bases left between them. CDR1 and CDR2 from the germline V gene are MDHEN and SYDVKM.

This chain links TRBV5-4 with TRBJ2-3, with D possibly TRBD2 on 6 matching bases. The length of the CDR3 is 15 residues. Germline V gene sequence: CDR1 SGHNT, CDR2 YYREEE (reference sequence). The V gene lost 0 bases and the J gene lost 1 base, with 9 bases spanning the gap. CDR3 residues: CASSLDGGRTDTQYF. The CDR3 DNA reads TGTGCCAGCAGCTTGGATGGAGGGCGCACAGATACGCAGTATTTT.

The rearrangement joins TRBV18 to TRBJ2-1; 11 positions agree with TRBD2. V lost 6 bases and J lost 4; bases outside the gene matches: 8. The CDR3 has 16 amino acids. CDR1 is KGHSH, CDR2 LQKENI, per germline. CDR3 sequence (DNA): TGTGCCAGCTCCGGCCCGGGACTAGCGGTATACAATGAGCAGTTCTTC. It encodes CASSGPGLAVYNEQFF.

The sample holds a few counts of this clone. This chain connects TRBV2 to TRBJ1-4; D is ambiguous. The CDR3 spans 15 residues. Germline assignment: CDR1 SNHLY and CDR2 FYNNEI. Trimming left V 9 bases short and J 3 bases short, with 17 bases between. The CDR3 spells CASNLNQVSNEKLFF. The CDR3 nucleotides are TGTGCCAGTAACCTTAACCAGGTCTCTAATGAAAAACTGTTTTTT.

This clone showed up just once. The V gene is TRBV18, the J gene TRBJ1-4, with TRBD1 matching over 7 bases. Germline V gene lookup returns CDR1 KGHSH and CDR2 LQKENI. The length of the CDR3 is 19 residues. Germline trimming cut 4 bases from V and 1 base from J; bases unmatched to any gene: 15. The CDR3 sequence: CASSLNPRTGSRTNEKLFF. Written as DNA, the CDR3 is TGTGCCAGCTCACTCAACCCACGGACAGGCTCACGAACTAATGAAAAACTGTTTTTT.

This chain connects TRBV4-3 to TRBJ2-7; TRBD2 is a possible D gene (6 bases). The V end lost 1 base, the J end lost 2 bases, and 9 bases lay between the germline ends. Germline V gene sequence: CDR1 LGHNA, CDR2 YSLEER. There are 14 residues in the CDR3. The CDR3, as DNA: TGCGCCAGCAGCCAAGCGCGGGGAACCTACGAGCAGTACTTC. Its translation: CASSQARGTYEQYF.

This clone turned up a few times. The CDR3 loop reads CASSDGTSGVTGELFF. CDR3 coding DNA: TGTGCCAGCAGTGACGGGACTAGCGGGGTCACCGGGGAGCTGTTTTTT. This chain connects TRBV9 to TRBJ2-2, with 13 bases that match TRBD2. The CDR3 covers 16 residues. V lost 5 bases to trimming and J lost 4 bases; unmatched junction nucleotides: 5. Germline CDR1 is SGDLS and CDR2 is YYNGEE.

This clone showed up just a few times. J is TRBJ2-3 and V is TRBV7-9; tentative D call: TRBD1 (6 bases). The length of the CDR3 is 15 residues. Germline CDR1 is SEHNR and CDR2 is FQNEAQ (reference sequence). V was pared by 5 bases and J by 2 bases, with 14 bases between. The CDR3 loop reads CASSTGQPHTDTQYF. The CDR3 DNA sequence: TGTGCCAGCAGCACGGGACAACCACACACAGATACGCAGTATTTT.

J is TRBJ1-5 and V is TRBV28; 12 bases line up with TRBD1. In germline, CDR1 is MDHEN, CDR2 SYDVKM. V was clipped by 8 bases and J by 6 bases; unmatched bases: 11. This CDR3 comprises 16 residues. CDR3: CASATRDRGPSQPQHF. CDR3 coding DNA: TGTGCCAGCGCGACCCGGGACAGGGGGCCCAGTCAGCCCCAGCATTTT. Drawing the rest from reference TRBV28 and TRBJ1-5, the complete variable domain is DVKVTQSSRYLVKRTGEKVFLECVQDMDHENMFWYRQDPGLGLRLIYFSYDVKMKEKGDIPEGYSVSREKKERFSLILESASTNQTSMYLCASATRDRGPSQPQHFGDGTRLSIL.